This is a list of T cell receptor beta chains from one sample in a study of cytomegalovirus exposure and HLA in healthy donors. Assay: immunoSEQ multiplex PCR; the TCRdb copy retains only in-frame clones and omits some. The table lists roughly 200,000 clones, 75% to 90% of them singletons. Material: PBMCs. The receptor set was obtained from a boy aged 2 to 10 in good health and CMV-seronegative. The CDR3 runs from the conserved cysteine through the conserved F or W. Fields, in order: J gene, V gene, CDR3 protein.

TRBJ1-1 TRBV27 CASSFLDRPYAEAFF
TRBJ1-4 TRBV7-9 CASSPTGGTNEKLFF
TRBJ1-4 TRBV6-6 CASSYSSEKLFF
TRBJ2-1 TRBV5-6 CASRKLTGSEQFF
TRBJ1-5 TRBV6-5 CASSPGQLSNQPQHF
TRBJ1-1 TRBV6-5 CASSFRGRSTEAFF
TRBJ1-5 TRBV2 CASKSGLHSNQPQHF
TRBJ1-6 TRBV7-9 CASSLRAPLRSDSPLHF
TRBJ1-2 TRBV15 CATSPGTENYGYTF
TRBJ2-7 TRBV11-2 CASSLEQGKSYEQYF
TRBJ1-2 TRBV30 CAWTIVNYGYTF
TRBJ1-5 TRBV5-6 CASSAIGQGHSNQPQHF
TRBJ1-2 TRBV14 CASSPGHASAYGYTF
TRBJ2-1 TRBV5-1 CASSLDIGGGNEQFF
TRBJ2-7 TRBV4-1 CASSQGADSSYEQYF
TRBJ2-7 TRBV13 CASRNPLAGAGEQYF
TRBJ1-2 TRBV2 CASSGTGLVGGYTF
TRBJ2-2 TRBV30 CAWGGTGAGELFF
TRBJ1-3 TRBV6-6 CASSYRTDPPGNTIYF
TRBJ2-7 TRBV29-1 CSVAREATYEQYF
TRBJ2-1 TRBV27 CASSLGGGDYNEQFF
TRBJ1-1 TRBV5-1 CASSLGGGLNTEAFF
TRBJ1-4 TRBV27 CASSYGRGNEKLFF
TRBJ2-7 TRBV2 CASKTAGGPGEQYF